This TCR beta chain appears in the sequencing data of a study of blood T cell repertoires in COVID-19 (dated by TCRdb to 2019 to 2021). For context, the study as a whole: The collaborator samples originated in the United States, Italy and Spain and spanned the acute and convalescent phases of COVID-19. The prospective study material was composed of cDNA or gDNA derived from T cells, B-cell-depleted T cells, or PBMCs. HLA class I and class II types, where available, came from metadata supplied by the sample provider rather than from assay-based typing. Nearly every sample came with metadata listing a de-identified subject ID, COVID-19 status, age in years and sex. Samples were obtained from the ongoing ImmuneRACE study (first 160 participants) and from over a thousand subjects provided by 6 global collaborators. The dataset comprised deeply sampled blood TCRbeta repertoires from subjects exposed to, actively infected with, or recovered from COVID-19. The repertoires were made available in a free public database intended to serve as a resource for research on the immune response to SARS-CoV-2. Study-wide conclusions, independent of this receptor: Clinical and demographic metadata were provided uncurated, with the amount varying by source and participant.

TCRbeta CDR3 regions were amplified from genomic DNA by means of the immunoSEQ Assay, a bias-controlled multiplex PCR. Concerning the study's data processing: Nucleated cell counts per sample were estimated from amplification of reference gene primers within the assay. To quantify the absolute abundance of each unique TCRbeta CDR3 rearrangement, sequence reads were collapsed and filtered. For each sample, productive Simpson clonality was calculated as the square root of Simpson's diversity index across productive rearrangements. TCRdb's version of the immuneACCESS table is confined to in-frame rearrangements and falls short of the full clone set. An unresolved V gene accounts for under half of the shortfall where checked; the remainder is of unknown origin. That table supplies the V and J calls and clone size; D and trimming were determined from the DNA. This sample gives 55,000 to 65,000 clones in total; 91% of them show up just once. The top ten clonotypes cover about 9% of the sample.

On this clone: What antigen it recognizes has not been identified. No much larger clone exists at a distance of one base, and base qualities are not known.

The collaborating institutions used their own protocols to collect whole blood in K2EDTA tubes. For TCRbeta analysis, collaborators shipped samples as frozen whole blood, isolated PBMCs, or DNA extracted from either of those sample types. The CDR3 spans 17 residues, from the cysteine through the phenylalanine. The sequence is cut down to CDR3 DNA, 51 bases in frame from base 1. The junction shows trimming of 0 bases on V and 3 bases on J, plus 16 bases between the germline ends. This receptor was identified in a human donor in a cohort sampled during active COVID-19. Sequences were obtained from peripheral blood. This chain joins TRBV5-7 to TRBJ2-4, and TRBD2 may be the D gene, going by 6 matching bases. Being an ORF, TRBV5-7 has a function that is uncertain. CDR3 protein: CASSLDWRVYDKNIQYF. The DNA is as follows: TGTGCCAGCAGCTTGGACTGGAGGGTGTACGACAAAAACATTCAGTACTTC.